This T cell receptor (beta chain) was observed in a study of cytomegalovirus exposure and HLA in healthy donors. About the research overall: Unique TCRs from HLA-typed donors, around 79 million of them, were held in an early data release.

Findings of the study overall: Reports credit the classifier with highly specific, highly sensitive diagnosis of cytomegalovirus status. Several top significant clusters appeared, in a later analysis, to be linked to common viral pathogens.

Concerning this clone: Its antigen is not known.

Researchers ran the PCR with 60 Vbeta and 13 Jbeta primers. Produced via immunoSEQ multiplex PCR; TCRdb's table is partial and in-frame only. The sample has approximately 130,000 clones, about 81% seen once. V shed 4 bases and J shed 4 bases, with 10 bases lying between them. Germline CDR1 MNHNS, CDR2 SASEGT. CDR3 length equals 13 residues. The sequenced sample was PBMCs. This receptor was identified in a woman aged 50 to 60 in good health and CMV-seropositive. The V gene is TRBV6-1, the J gene TRBJ2-5; D is possibly TRBD2 (5 bases). CDR3 sequence: CASSGRGRETQYF. In nucleotides, the CDR3 is TGTGCCAGCAGTGGACGAGGGCGAGAGACCCAGTACTTC.